This T cell receptor beta chain was recorded in a study of low-dose radiotherapy and immunotherapy resistance in tumors. Across the study: Cohort 2 was treated with 1 Gy per fraction every two weeks, amounting to 13 Gy across 26 weeks.

CDR1 is SQVTM, CDR2 ANQGSEA, per germline. CDR3 length equals 15 residues. Trimming took 6 bases from V and 9 from J; bases not matched to a gene: 15. Time point meaning: after trial treatment. Treatment: LDRT plus nivolumab, ipilimumab, low-dose cyclophosphamide and aspirin (RACIN trial). This clonotype rates as medium-sized. Amplification, which lasted about 20 PCR cycles, used a constant-region primer and V-primer adapter to amplify TCRs. A single record per CDR3 protein comes from TCRdb applying MiXCR to the reads. The data contain 40,000 to 65,000 distinct CDR3 sequences, around a third of them singletons.

The sample consisted of PBMCs, taken after low-dose radiotherapy plus immunotherapy. The TCR comes from a male donor with rectosigmoid adenocarcinoma. The V gene is TRBV29-1, the J gene TRBJ2-1, with 9 nucleotides matching TRBD2. The CDR3 bases are TGCAGCGTCGTGTTGGCGGGAGGGGTATTTGGTGAGCAGTTCTTC. This gives the protein CSVVLAGGVFGEQFF.